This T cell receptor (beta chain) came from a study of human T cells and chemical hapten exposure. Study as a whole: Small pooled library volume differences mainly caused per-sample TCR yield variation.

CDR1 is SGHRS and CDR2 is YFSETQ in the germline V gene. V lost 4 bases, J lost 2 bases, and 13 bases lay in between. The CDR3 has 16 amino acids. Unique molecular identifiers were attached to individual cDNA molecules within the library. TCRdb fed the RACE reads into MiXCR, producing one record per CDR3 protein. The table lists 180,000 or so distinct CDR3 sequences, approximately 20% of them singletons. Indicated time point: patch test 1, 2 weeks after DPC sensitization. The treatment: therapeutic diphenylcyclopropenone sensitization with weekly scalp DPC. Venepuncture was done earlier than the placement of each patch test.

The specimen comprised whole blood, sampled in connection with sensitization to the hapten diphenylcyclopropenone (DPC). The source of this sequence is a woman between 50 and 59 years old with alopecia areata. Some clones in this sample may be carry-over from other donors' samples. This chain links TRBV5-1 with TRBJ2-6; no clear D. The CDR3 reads CASSPAPATGANVLTF. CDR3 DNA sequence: TGCGCCAGCAGCCCGGCCCCGGCCACTGGGGCCAACGTCCTGACTTTC. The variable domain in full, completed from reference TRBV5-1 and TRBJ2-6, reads KAGVTQTPRYLIKTRGQQVTLSCSPISGHRSVSWYQQTPGQGLQFLFEYFSETQRNKGNFPGRFSGRQFSNSRSEMNVSTLELGDSALYLCASSPAPATGANVLTFGAGSRLTVL.